This T cell receptor beta chain was captured in a study of CD4 T cells in relation to SARS-CoV-2 and coronaviruses. Study-level information: Crossreactive spike epitopes shared across donors were mapped to their HLA restriction. Notes on the study in general: In roughly two thirds of donors, memory CD4+ clonotypes crossrecognized SARS-CoV-2 and at least one common cold coronavirus spike. No crossreactivity against non-spike viral proteins was tested here. Crossreactive clones expanded significantly less to SARS-CoV-2 than monoreactive clones.

This clone was seen just once. Its specificity is not known. Before the COVID-19 pandemic, during about 2010-2018, CD4+ T cells were taken from unexposed donors. Germline CDR1 KGHDR, CDR2 SFDVKD. The CDR3 consists of 16 residues. The J segment lost 3 bases and the V segment lost 2 bases, leaving 4 bases of the junction unmatched. Here immunoSEQ multiplex PCR was the method, and the copy in TCRdb shows in-frame clones only, minus some. The data contain roughly 68,000 clones, about 92% of them seen just once; the ten biggest clones take up 0.23%. The TCR comes from a human donor in good health. The chain is built from TRBV24-1 and TRBJ2-3, with 10 bases aligning to TRBD1. The sample taken for sequencing was naive CD4+ T cells from PBMCs. Described subset: naive CD4+ T cells isolated by negative enrichment. The CDR3 DNA reads TGTGCCACCAGTGATTCCCGGGGACAGGGGACAGATACGCAGTATTTT. This codes for CATSDSRGQGTDTQYF.